This T cell receptor (beta chain) was sequenced for a study of Graves' ophthalmopathy and Graves' hyperthyroidism. Study summary: Peripheral blood was obtained at first diagnosis, ahead of any treatment.

The PBMC fraction was derived from roughly 10 ml of fresh peripheral blood. Germline V gives CDR1 SQVTM, CDR2 ANQGSEA. J lost 0 bases, V lost 3 bases, and 5 bases had no gene match. The CDR3 is made up of 15 amino acids. Findings and limits, study-wide: At just under 71% sensitivity and about 72% specificity, the model predicted progression of the ophthalmopathy. In separating ophthalmopathy from stable hyperthyroidism, a 13-signature model achieved 85% to 90% sensitivity and around 80% specificity.

Amplified material comprised TCR beta CDR3 regions derived from RNA transcripts. HTBI-primed first-round RT-PCR preceded second-round multiplex PCR. In TCRdb, the multiplex PCR reads were re-called with MiXCR into one record per CDR3 protein. The data hold 350,000 to 450,000 distinct CDR3 sequences, with approximately 20% observed a single time. This clonotype was found many times. What it binds is not known. What was sequenced was peripheral blood. The sequence was obtained from a woman aged 18-35 years with Graves' ophthalmopathy. The chain links TRBV29-1 to TRBJ2-7; 10 bases are shared with TRBD1. CDR3 loop: CSVERQGAHSYEQYF. CDR3 DNA sequence: TGCAGCGTTGAGCGACAGGGGGCCCACTCCTACGAGCAGTACTTC.